This T cell receptor (beta chain) was sequenced during a study of post-analysis software for immune sequencing data. Study background: The study covered relapsing-remitting, secondary progressive and progressive-relapsing courses of multiple sclerosis.

As regards this clonotype: The antigen remains undetermined.

Unique molecular identifiers featured in each of the TCR beta cDNA libraries. Each CDR3 protein gets one entry after TCRdb re-called the PCR reads with MiXCR. Counted here are some 690,000 distinct CDR3 sequences, 25% to 30% occurring once; the ten biggest clones make up around 0.56%. General study points: F measure showed strong co-clustering of same-batch samples. Comparison with controls showed significantly lower normalized Chao1 diversity in multiple sclerosis patients. Roughly 5 TRBV segments, including TRBV5-6, TRBV5-1 and TRBV20-1, were more frequent in patients than controls.

CDR1 SGHKS and CDR2 YYEKEE come from the germline V gene (reference sequence). This CDR3 is 15 amino acids long. V trimming: 5 bases; J trimming: 1 base; junction bases outside the gene matches: 5. Sequencing was carried out using blood. The source is a girl aged 5 to 17 with multiple sclerosis. The chain links TRBV5-5 to TRBJ1-5; 8 bases map to TRBD1. DNA of the CDR3: TGTGCCAGCAGACGGACAGGGAACAGCAATCAGCCCCAGCATTTT. Translation: CASRRTGNSNQPQHF.